The 20 T cell receptor beta chains listed next were all sequenced from one sample in a study of technical replicates of blood from a handful of donors. Using immunoSEQ multiplex PCR, the repertoire was profiled, and TCRdb retains in-frame clones only, with some absent. Among approximately 88,000 clones, around 94% were seen once, and the ten largest hold around 0.25%. Sequencing was carried out using T cells isolated from PBMCs. The source is a human donor in good health.

This chain joins TRBV7-9 and TRBJ2-7; D is perhaps TRBD1 (6 bases). CDR3 length: 14 amino acids. Trimming removed 4 bases from V and 2 bases from J, with 12 bases in between. Germline assignment: CDR1 SEHNR and CDR2 FQNEAQ (reference sequence). The DNA of the CDR3 is TGTGCCAGCAGCTCCCGGGACACAACCTACGAGCAGTACTTC. Its protein product is CASSSRDTTYEQYF. Full variable domain (missing parts from reference TRBV7-9 and TRBJ2-7): DTGVSQNPRHKITKRGQNVTFRCDPISEHNRLYWYRQTLGQGPEFLTYFQNEAQLEKSRLLSDRFSAERPKGSFSTLEIQRTEQGDSAMYLCASSSRDTTYEQYFGPGTRLTVT.

The V and J genes are TRBV19 and TRBJ1-2, with 7 bases fitting TRBD1. CDR1 and CDR2 (germline): LNHDA, SQIVND (reference sequence). There are 14 residues in the CDR3. V gave up 6 bases and J gave up 4 bases; unmatched junction bases: 8. The CDR3 DNA reads as TGTGCCAGTAGCCCTACCGGGACAGCCTATGGCTACACCTTC. It codes for CASSPTGTAYGYTF.

The rearrangement joins TRBV7-3 to TRBJ2-1, with TRBD2 matching 13 bases. V was clipped by 5 bases and J by 9 bases; unmatched bases: 4. The CDR3 runs 14 residues. Germline V gives CDR1 SGHTA, CDR2 FQGTGA. The CDR3 coding sequence is TGTGCCAGCAGCCCGCGACTAGCGGGGGGTGAGCAGTTCTTC. Translated: CASSPRLAGGEQFF.

This chain uses TRBV2 with TRBJ2-1; D call uncertain. Per the germline V gene, CDR1 is SNHLY and CDR2 is FYNNEI. Deletions cut 8 bases from V and 3 bases from J, with 17 bases between. The CDR3 is made up of 15 amino acids. CDR3 in DNA: TGTGCCAGCTTGGCGATCGGCCCGGGCTACAATGAGCAGTTCTTC. As protein: CASLAIGPGYNEQFF.

As to this clone: Other DNA sequences of this sample code for an identical CDR3. CDR3: CASSPPGQLYEQYF. The CDR3 coding sequence is TGTGCCAGCAGCCCCCCGGGACAGCTTTACGAGCAGTACTTC. V gene TRBV11-3 combines with J gene TRBJ2-7, with 7 positions matching TRBD1. Losses at the gene ends were 5 bases for V and 4 bases for J; bases not matched to a gene: 8. There are 14 residues in the CDR3. The germline V gene has CDR1 SGHNT and CDR2 YENEEA.

V gene TRBV9 combines with J gene TRBJ1-2, with D perhaps matching TRBD1 (5 bases). Trimming stripped 0 bases from V and 4 bases from J, with 13 bases between. Per germline, CDR1 SGDLS and CDR2 YYNGEE. This CDR3 has 15 residues. The CDR3, as DNA: TGTGCCAGCAGCGTAGGGTCTATGGGGGGCTATGGCTACACCTTC. Protein product: CASSVGSMGGYGYTF.

This clone showed up just once. The chain combines TRBV13 with TRBJ2-7, with TRBD1 matching over 8 bases. CDR3 length equals 14 residues. Per germline, CDR1 PRHDT and CDR2 FYEKMQ (reference sequence). After removal of 5 bases from V and 4 bases from J, the junction contained 7 bases not matched to a gene. This CDR3 reads CASSQAGTGYEQYF. The DNA for the CDR3 is TGTGCCAGCAGCCAGGCGGGGACAGGTTACGAGCAGTACTTC.

V usage is TRBV27 and J usage is TRBJ2-2; D is possibly TRBD2 (5 bases). V shed 3 bases and J shed 0 bases, with 5 bases lying between them. CDR1 and CDR2 (germline): MNHEY, SMNVEV (reference sequence). This CDR3 region has 14 residues. The CDR3 sequence: CASSFGANTGELFF. In DNA, the CDR3 is TGTGCCAGCAGTTTCGGGGCGAACACCGGGGAGCTGTTTTTT.

The rearrangement links TRBV28 to TRBJ1-1; possibly TRBD1 for D (5 bases). CDR1 is MDHEN and CDR2 is SYDVKM in the germline V gene. V dropped 7 bases and J dropped 1 base, with 16 bases sitting between them. The CDR3 runs 15 residues. The CDR3 DNA reads as TGTGCCAGCACCATCCCCCGGGGGTCGAACACTGAAGCTTTCTTT. Its protein product is CASTIPRGSNTEAFF.

CDR3 nucleotide sequence: TGTGCCAGCAGTGCTTCGATCAACCCCTGGCGGGGGCCCTCCAATGAGCAGTTCTTC. It is translated as CASSASINPWRGPSNEQFF. The chain links TRBV6-4 to TRBJ2-1, with D possibly being TRBD2 (7 bases). Germline V gene data show CDR1 as MRHNA and CDR2 as SNTAGT. CDR3 length: 19 amino acids. Deletions cut 4 bases from V and 6 bases from J, with 28 bases between.

V and J are TRBV5-1 and TRBJ1-4, with 9 nucleotides matching TRBD1. V gave up 1 base and J gave up 5 bases; unmatched junction bases: 12. The CDR3 loop spans 18 amino acids. Per germline, CDR1 SGHRS and CDR2 YFSETQ. The CDR3 nucleotides read TGCGCCAGCAGCTTGAATATCGGACAGGGGATTACCAATGAAAAACTGTTTTTT. Protein: CASSLNIGQGITNEKLFF.

V and J are TRBV11-2 and TRBJ1-2; the D is unclear. The CDR3 runs 13 residues. Trimming left V 2 bases short and J 8 bases short, with 12 bases between. Germline V lookup: CDR1 SGHAT, CDR2 FQNNGV. The CDR3 loop is CASSLSGGGGYTF. In DNA, the CDR3 is TGTGCCAGCAGCTTATCGGGCGGCGGGGGCTACACCTTC.

The J gene is TRBJ2-7, the V gene TRBV19; tentatively, D is TRBD1 (8 bases). V lost 5 bases to trimming and J lost 2 bases, with 16 bases between them. From germline, CDR1 is LNHDA and CDR2 SQIVND (reference sequence). The length of the CDR3 is 15 residues. CDR3 DNA sequence: TGTGCCAGTAGTCAAACAGGGGGGGGCACCTACGAGCAGTACTTC. Translation gives CASSQTGGGTYEQYF.

V gene TRBV7-9 combines with J gene TRBJ1-1, with D maybe TRBD1 (6 bases). The CDR3 extends over 13 amino acids. V dropped 4 bases and J dropped 5 bases, with 11 bases sitting between them. Looked up from germline, CDR1 is SEHNR and CDR2 is FQNEAQ (reference sequence). The CDR3 spells CASSSNRATEAFF. CDR3 nucleotides: TGTGCCAGCAGCTCCAACAGGGCAACTGAAGCTTTCTTT.

The chain couples TRBV4-1 to TRBJ1-5; D gene unclear. Germline CDR1 reads MGHRA; CDR2 reads YSYEKL. The CDR3 spans 12 residues. V lost 3 bases and J 3 bases, leaving 3 bases between the germline ends. The CDR3 here is CASSHLNQPQHF. CDR3 DNA sequence: TGCGCCAGCAGCCACCTCAATCAGCCCCAGCATTTT.

The J gene is TRBJ1-1, the V gene TRBV5-1, with D maybe TRBD1 (6 bases). CDR3 length: 14 residues. V was shortened by 2 bases and J by 4 bases, with 12 bases between the two germline ends. CDR1 is SGHRS, CDR2 YFSETQ, per germline. The CDR3 here is CASSFDRRATEAFF. The CDR3 bases are TGCGCCAGCAGCTTTGACAGGAGAGCCACTGAAGCTTTCTTT.

The rearrangement links TRBV7-8 to TRBJ2-7, with TRBD1 as a possible D gene (6 bases). The V gene's germline CDR1 is SGHVS and CDR2 FQNEAQ. CDR3 size: 12 residues. V was trimmed by 4 bases and J by 6 bases, leaving 10 bases between them. CDR3 protein: CASSSTGLEQYF. The CDR3 DNA reads TGTGCCAGCAGCTCCACAGGGCTCGAGCAGTACTTC.

The chain employs TRBV5-4 and TRBJ2-5; D might be TRBD2 (5 bases). The germline V gene encodes CDR1 SGHNT and CDR2 YYREEE (reference sequence). The CDR3 is 15 residues long. V lost 1 base, J lost 5 bases, and 15 bases lay in between. CDR3 DNA sequence: TGTGCCAGCAGCTTGTTCAGCAGAGGGATGGAGACCCAGTACTTC. Its translation is CASSLFSRGMETQYF.

The genes are TRBV5-1 and TRBJ2-5; D gene uncertain. Trimming pared 4 bases from V and 1 base from J, leaving 8 bases between. CDR3 length equals 13 residues. Germline lookup yields CDR1 SGHRS and CDR2 YFSETQ. DNA for the CDR3: TGCGCCAGCAGCGTATACGGCCAAGAGACCCAGTACTTC. Encoded protein: CASSVYGQETQYF.

The rearrangement links TRBV27 to TRBJ2-1; 8 bases match TRBD2. Germline CDR1 MNHEY, CDR2 SMNVEV (reference sequence). The length of the CDR3 is 15 residues. V lost 5 bases and J lost 7; bases outside the gene matches: 10. CDR3 residues: CASSPSGRPGNEQFF. In DNA, the CDR3 is TGTGCCAGCAGTCCAAGCGGGAGACCTGGGAATGAGCAGTTCTTC.